This T cell receptor (beta chain) was retrieved from a study of breast tumors, draining lymph nodes, adjacent tissues. Study-wide findings and caveats: That most tumor T cells come from lymph nodes remained unproven.

TCRdb analysed the multiplex PCR reads with MiXCR anew, one entry per CDR3 protein. The table records about 180,000 distinct CDR3 sequences, 30% to 40% of them present only once. Looked up from germline, CDR1 is SEHNR and CDR2 is FQNEAQ (reference sequence). V was shortened by 4 bases and J by 1 base, with 8 bases between the two germline ends. The CDR3 spans 15 residues. Breast cancer patients provided tissue from their axillary draining lymph nodes. This clonotype was counted ten times or more. Its antigen is undetermined. The gene calls are TRBV7-9 and TRBJ2-6; the D is unclear. Specimen: axillary lymph node tissue. This receptor was identified in a female donor with breast cancer. Some clones in this sample may be carry-over from other donors' samples. The CDR3 DNA sequence: TGTGCCAGCAGCTACATAGAATCTGGGGCCAACGTCCTGACTTTC. The encoded protein is CASSYIESGANVLTF.